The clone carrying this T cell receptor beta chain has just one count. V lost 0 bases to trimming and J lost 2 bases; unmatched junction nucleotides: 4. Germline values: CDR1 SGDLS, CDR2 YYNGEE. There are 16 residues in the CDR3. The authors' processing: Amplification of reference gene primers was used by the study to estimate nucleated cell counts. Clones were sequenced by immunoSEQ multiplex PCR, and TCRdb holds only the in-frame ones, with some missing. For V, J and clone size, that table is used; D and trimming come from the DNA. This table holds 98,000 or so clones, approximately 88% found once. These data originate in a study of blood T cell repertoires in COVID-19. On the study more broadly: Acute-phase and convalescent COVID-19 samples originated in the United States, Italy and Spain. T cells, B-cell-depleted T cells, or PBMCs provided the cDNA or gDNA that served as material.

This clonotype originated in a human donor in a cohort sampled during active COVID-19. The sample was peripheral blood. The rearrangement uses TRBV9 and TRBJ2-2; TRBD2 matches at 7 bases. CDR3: CASSVDAGANTGELFF. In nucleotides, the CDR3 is TGTGCCAGCAGCGTAGACGCGGGAGCCAACACCGGGGAGCTGTTTTTT.